Below, 16 T cell receptor beta chains from the same sample are listed, as sequenced in a study of blood T cell repertoires in COVID-19. Using immunoSEQ multiplex PCR, the repertoire was profiled, and TCRdb retains in-frame clones only, with some absent. The sample contains some 100,000 clones, roughly nine tenths of which appear only once. The sequenced sample consisted of peripheral blood. The origin of the receptors is a human donor in a cohort sampled during active COVID-19.

The chain is built from TRBV13 and TRBJ2-1, with D maybe TRBD2 (5 bases). The germline V gene encodes CDR1 PRHDT and CDR2 FYEKMQ (reference sequence). The V end lost 4 bases, the J end lost 4 bases, and 8 bases lay between the germline ends. This CDR3 comprises 13 residues. The CDR3 sequence is CASSYAGYNEQFF. In DNA form, the CDR3 reads TGTGCCAGCAGCTACGCGGGTTACAATGAGCAGTTCTTC.

The chain recombines TRBV19 with TRBJ2-5, with D hard to call. Germline V gene lookup returns CDR1 LNHDA and CDR2 SQIVND (reference sequence). This CDR3 comprises 12 residues. Trimming took off 6 bases at V and 1 base at J, with 6 bases between the two ends. The CDR3 DNA follows: TGTGCCAGTAGCATGAGCCAAGAGACCCAGTACTTC. Its protein is CASSMSQETQYF.

This chain's CDR3 is CASTPGLAGGTDTQYF. CDR3 DNA sequence: TGCGCCAGCACCCCCGGACTAGCGGGCGGCACAGATACGCAGTATTTT. The chain employs TRBV10-2 and TRBJ2-3; TRBD2 matches 11 bases. CDR1 is WSHSY and CDR2 is SAAADI in the germline V gene. After removal of 7 bases from V and 1 base from J, the junction contained 7 bases not matched to a gene. This CDR3 contains 16 residues.

The genes are TRBV9 and TRBJ1-6; TRBD1 agrees at 7 bases. The V gene end was trimmed by 0 bases and the J gene end by 7 bases; junction bases not matched to a gene: 10. Germline V gene lookup returns CDR1 SGDLS and CDR2 YYNGEE. The CDR3 sequence is 17 residues long. This CDR3 is CASSVGGTGVGNSPLHF. CDR3 DNA: TGTGCCAGCAGCGTAGGAGGTACAGGGGTGGGGAATTCACCCCTCCACTTT.

V usage is TRBV4-1 and J usage is TRBJ2-7; 9 bases agree with TRBD1. Germline lookup yields CDR1 MGHRA and CDR2 YSYEKL. This CDR3 is built from 18 residues. V gave up 1 base and J gave up 0 bases; unmatched junction bases: 10. CDR3 residues: CASSQVGTGGPYSYEQYF. In nucleotides, the CDR3 is TGCGCCAGCAGCCAAGTAGGTACAGGGGGCCCTTACTCCTACGAGCAGTACTTC.

V usage is TRBV6-1 and J usage is TRBJ1-3; possibly TRBD1 for D (6 bases). Germline CDR1 MNHNS, CDR2 SASEGT. CDR3 length: 14 residues. Trimming took off 2 bases at V and 5 bases at J, with 10 bases between the two ends. The DNA for the CDR3 is TGTGCCAGCAGTGAACCCGGGGGGCGAAACACCATATATTTT. Protein: CASSEPGGRNTIYF.

V and J are TRBV6-5 and TRBJ1-5; 7 nucleotides line up with TRBD1. CDR3 length: 13 residues. The V segment lost 6 bases and the J segment 4 bases; nucleotides outside the gene matches: 3. Germline V CDR1 and CDR2: MNHEY, SVGAGI. The CDR3 nucleotides are TGTGCCAGCAGCCACAGGGGTAATCAGCCCCAGCATTTT. Its translation: CASSHRGNQPQHF.

CDR3 bases: TGCGCCAGCTTAAAAAGGGCTAGCGGGGGAACAGATACGCAGTATTTT. This gives the protein CASLKRASGGTDTQYF. The rearrangement uses TRBV5-1 and TRBJ2-3; 10 positions agree with TRBD2. With V trimmed by 7 bases and J by 3 bases, 11 bases remained unmatched. The CDR3 has 16 amino acids. The germline V gene has CDR1 SGHRS and CDR2 YFSETQ. The complete variable domain, with remaining parts taken from reference TRBV5-1 and TRBJ2-3, reads KAGVTQTPRYLIKTRGQQVTLSCSPISGHRSVSWYQQTPGQGLQFLFEYFSETQRNKGNFPGRFSGRQFSNSRSEMNVSTLELGDSALYLCASLKRASGGTDTQYFGPGTRLTVL.

The table lists this clone with a count of one. The chain employs TRBV5-1 and TRBJ2-1, with 8 bases aligning to TRBD1. Per germline, CDR1 SGHRS and CDR2 YFSETQ. This CDR3 spans 14 amino acids. Losses at the gene ends were 3 bases for V and 2 bases for J; bases not matched to a gene: 1. DNA for the CDR3: TGCGCCAGCAGCTGGACAGGGACCTACAATGAGCAGTTCTTC. Its translation: CASSWTGTYNEQFF.

The V gene is TRBV12-3 or TRBV12-4, the J gene TRBJ1-4; maybe TRBD1 (5 bases). The CDR3 extends over 13 amino acids. V was clipped by 2 bases and J by 7 bases, with 8 bases between them. CDR3 nucleotide sequence: TGTGCCAGCAGTTTACAGGGCCCTGAAAAACTGTTTTTT. It encodes CASSLQGPEKLFF.

V gene TRBV15 combines with J gene TRBJ1-4; D perhaps matches TRBD1 (6 bases). The CDR3 length is 16 residues. Trimming removed 0 bases at V and 8 bases at J, with 16 bases between. Germline CDR1 LNHNV, CDR2 YYDKDF (reference sequence). CDR3 sequence: CATSRDAGAVQEKLFF. CDR3 DNA: TGTGCCACCAGCAGAGATGCAGGGGCGGTTCAGGAAAAACTGTTTTTT.

There are a few counts of this clone. The chain links TRBV18 to TRBJ1-5, with 11 bases fitting TRBD1. Per germline, CDR1 KGHSH and CDR2 LQKENI. Trimming took 2 bases from V and 6 from J; bases not matched to a gene: 3. The CDR3 sequence is 15 residues long. The DNA of the CDR3 is TGTGCCAGCTCACCAGCCGGGACAGGGGGTCAGCCCCAGCATTTT. This gives the protein CASSPAGTGGQPQHF.

The gene calls are TRBV5-1 and TRBJ1-6; TRBD1 matches at 9 bases. Germline V CDR1 and CDR2: SGHRS, YFSETQ. J gave up 10 bases and V 4 bases, and 9 bases lay outside the gene matches. The CDR3 covers 15 residues. CDR3 sequence reads: CASSAQQGARSPLHF. CDR3 bases: TGCGCCAGCAGCGCCCAACAGGGGGCAAGGTCACCCCTCCACTTT.

This chain connects TRBV6-5 to TRBJ1-1, with D maybe TRBD1 (5 bases). V lost 2 bases and J 1 base, leaving 14 bases between the germline ends. The length of the CDR3 is 16 residues. Germline CDR1 is MNHEY and CDR2 is SVGAGI. The CDR3 loop is CASSYQVRVGNTEAFF. The CDR3 nucleotides are TGTGCCAGCAGTTACCAAGTCAGGGTGGGGAACACTGAAGCTTTCTTT.

The rearrangement joins TRBV13 to TRBJ1-2; 7 bases match TRBD1. The CDR3 consists of 16 residues. Germline CDR1 reads PRHDT; CDR2 reads FYEKMQ (reference sequence). Trimming at V came to 4 bases and at J to 6 bases, leaving 14 bases not matched to a gene. The CDR3, as DNA: TGTGCCAGCAGCTATAGGTCGGACAGGCCAACGGATGGCTACACCTTC. Translating it yields CASSYRSDRPTDGYTF.

The rearrangement uses TRBV24-1 and TRBJ2-1; 9 bases are a match to TRBD2. With 1 base clipped from V and 4 bases from J, the junction kept 13 bases outside the gene matches. CDR3 size: 19 residues. Germline values: CDR1 KGHDR, CDR2 SFDVKD. For the CDR3, the DNA is TGTGCCACCAGTGATTTCCGCAACTCGACTAGCGGCGAATACAATGAGCAGTTCTTC. It encodes CATSDFRNSTSGEYNEQFF.